Below, 2 T cell receptor beta chains from the same sample are listed, as sequenced in a study of cytomegalovirus exposure and HLA in healthy donors. The PCR contained 60 Vbeta and 13 Jbeta primers. Generated by immunoSEQ multiplex PCR, the TCRdb table keeps only in-frame clones and is missing some. The sample lists around 190,000 clones; 82% were seen once. The sequenced material came from PBMCs. These receptors all stem from a woman between 45 and 65 years old in good health and CMV-seronegative.

Concerning this clone: The sample holds other DNA sequences that translate to the same CDR3. CDR3 nucleotides: TGTGCCAGCTCACCACGCGGCCCAGATACGCAGTATTTT. Its protein product is CASSPRGPDTQYF. This chain uses TRBV18 with TRBJ2-3; D uncertain. The germline V gene has CDR1 KGHSH and CDR2 LQKENI. V lost 1 base to trimming and J lost 4 bases, with 6 bases between them. The CDR3 consists of 13 residues.

Only one count was recorded for this clone. This rearrangement joins TRBV10-2 to TRBJ2-5; the D gene is possibly TRBD1 (7 bases). Germline loops: CDR1 WSHSY, CDR2 SAAADI. This CDR3 spans 17 amino acids. V was shortened by 3 bases and J by 5 bases, with 22 bases between the two germline ends. The DNA for the CDR3 is TGCGCCAGCAGTGATCTTTACGGACAGGCCGCGGGGGAGACCCAGTACTTC. It yields the protein CASSDLYGQAAGETQYF.